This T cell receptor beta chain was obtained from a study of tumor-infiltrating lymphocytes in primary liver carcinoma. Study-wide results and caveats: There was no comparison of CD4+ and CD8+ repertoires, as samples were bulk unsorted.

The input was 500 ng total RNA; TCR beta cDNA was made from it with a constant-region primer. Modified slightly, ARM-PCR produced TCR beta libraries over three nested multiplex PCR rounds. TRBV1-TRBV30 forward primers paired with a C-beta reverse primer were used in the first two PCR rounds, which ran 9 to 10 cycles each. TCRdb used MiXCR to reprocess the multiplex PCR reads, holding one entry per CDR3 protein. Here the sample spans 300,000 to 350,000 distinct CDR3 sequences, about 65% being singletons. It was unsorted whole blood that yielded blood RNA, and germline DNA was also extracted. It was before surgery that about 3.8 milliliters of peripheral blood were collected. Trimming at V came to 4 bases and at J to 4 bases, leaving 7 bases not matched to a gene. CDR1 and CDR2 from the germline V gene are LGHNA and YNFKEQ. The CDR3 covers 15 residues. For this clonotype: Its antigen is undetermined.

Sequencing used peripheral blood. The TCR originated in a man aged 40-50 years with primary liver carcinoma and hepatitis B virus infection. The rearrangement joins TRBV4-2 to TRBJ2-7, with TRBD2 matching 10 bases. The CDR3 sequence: CASSLQREGNYEQYF. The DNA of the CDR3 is TGTGCCAGCAGCCTTCAGCGGGAGGGCAATTACGAGCAGTACTTC.